The TCR beta chain described here comes from a study of blood T cell repertoires in COVID-19. Per the authors' pipeline: Amplification of reference gene primers provided the estimated nucleated cell counts. TCRdb keeps only in-frame clones here, not all; method: immunoSEQ multiplex PCR. D and trimming come from the DNA, and the V and J calls and clone size come from that table. This repertoire shows approximately 32,000 clones, about 90% found once; its top ten account for roughly 5%. The CDR3 runs to 15 residues. Unmatched junction bases numbered 5, after V lost 0 bases and J lost 8 bases. Germline V CDR1 and CDR2: MNHEY, SMNVEV (reference sequence).

The gene calls are TRBV27 and TRBJ1-4, with TRBD1 matching over 8 bases. The source is a woman aged 70-85 years with active COVID-19. The sequencing sample was made of peripheral blood. Written as DNA, the CDR3 is TGTGCCAGCAGTTTATCGGACAGGGTCAGAGAAAAACTGTTTTTT. Amino acids: CASSLSDRVREKLFF.